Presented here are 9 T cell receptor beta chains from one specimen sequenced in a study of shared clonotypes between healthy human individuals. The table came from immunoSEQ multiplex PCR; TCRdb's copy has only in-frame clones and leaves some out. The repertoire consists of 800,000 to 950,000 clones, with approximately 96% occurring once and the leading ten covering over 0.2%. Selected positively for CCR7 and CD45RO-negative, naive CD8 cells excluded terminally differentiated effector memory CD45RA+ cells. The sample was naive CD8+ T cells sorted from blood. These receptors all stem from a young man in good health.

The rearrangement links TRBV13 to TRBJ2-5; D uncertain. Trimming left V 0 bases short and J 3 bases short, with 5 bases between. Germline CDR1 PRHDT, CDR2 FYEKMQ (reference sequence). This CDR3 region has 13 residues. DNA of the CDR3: TGTGCCAGCAGCTTAGGGCGGAAAGAGACCCAGTACTTC. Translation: CASSLGRKETQYF.

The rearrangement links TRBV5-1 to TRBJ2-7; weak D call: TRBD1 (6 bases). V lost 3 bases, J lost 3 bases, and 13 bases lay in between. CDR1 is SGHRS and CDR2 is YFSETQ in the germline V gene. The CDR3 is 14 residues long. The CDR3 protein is CASSYSGVNYEQYF. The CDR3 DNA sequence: TGCGCCAGCAGCTACTCAGGGGTTAACTACGAGCAGTACTTC.

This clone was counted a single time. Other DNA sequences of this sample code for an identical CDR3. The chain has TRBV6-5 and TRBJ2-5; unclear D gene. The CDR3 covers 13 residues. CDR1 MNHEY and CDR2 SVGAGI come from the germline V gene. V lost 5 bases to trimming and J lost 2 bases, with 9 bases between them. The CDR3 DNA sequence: TGTGCCAGCAGTCGGCATAATCAAGAGACCCAGTACTTC. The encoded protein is CASSRHNQETQYF.

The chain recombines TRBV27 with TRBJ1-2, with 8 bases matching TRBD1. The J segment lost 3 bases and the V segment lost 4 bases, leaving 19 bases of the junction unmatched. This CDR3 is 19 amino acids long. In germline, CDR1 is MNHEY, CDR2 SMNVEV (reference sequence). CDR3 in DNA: TGTGCCAGCAGTTCCCACAGCATGCGGCCAGGGGGCTGGGACTATGGCTACACCTTC. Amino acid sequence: CASSSHSMRPGGWDYGYTF.

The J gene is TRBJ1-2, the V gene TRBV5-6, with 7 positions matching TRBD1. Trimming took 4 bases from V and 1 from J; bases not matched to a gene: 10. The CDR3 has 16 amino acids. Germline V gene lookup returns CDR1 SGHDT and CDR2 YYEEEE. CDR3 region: CASSPDLGQSNYGYTF. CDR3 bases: TGTGCCAGCAGCCCGGATCTGGGACAGAGTAACTATGGCTACACCTTC.

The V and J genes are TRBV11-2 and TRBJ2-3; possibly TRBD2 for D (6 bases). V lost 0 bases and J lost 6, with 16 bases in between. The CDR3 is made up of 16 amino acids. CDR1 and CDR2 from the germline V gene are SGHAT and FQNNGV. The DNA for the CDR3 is TGTGCCAGCAGCTTAGAGATAGGGGCCGGAGGGGATACGCAGTATTTT. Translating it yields CASSLEIGAGGDTQYF.

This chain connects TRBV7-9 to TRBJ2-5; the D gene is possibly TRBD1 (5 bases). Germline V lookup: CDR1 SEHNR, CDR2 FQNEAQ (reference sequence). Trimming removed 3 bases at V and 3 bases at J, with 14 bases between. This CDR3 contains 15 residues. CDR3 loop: CASSFARGREETQYF. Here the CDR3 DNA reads TGTGCCAGCAGCTTCGCTAGGGGTAGGGAAGAGACCCAGTACTTC.

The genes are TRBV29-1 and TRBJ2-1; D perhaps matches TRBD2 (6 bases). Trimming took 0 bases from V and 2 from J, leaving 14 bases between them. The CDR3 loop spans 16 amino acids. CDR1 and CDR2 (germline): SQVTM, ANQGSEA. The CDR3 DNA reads TGCAGCGTTGAAGATCTCCCTAGCGCCACCTACAATGAGCAGTTCTTC. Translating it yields CSVEDLPSATYNEQFF.

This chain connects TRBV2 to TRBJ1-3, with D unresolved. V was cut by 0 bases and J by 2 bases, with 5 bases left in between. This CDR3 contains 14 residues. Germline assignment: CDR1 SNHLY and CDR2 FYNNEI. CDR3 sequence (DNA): TGTGCCAGCAGTGAAGCCGTCGCTGGAAACACCATATATTTT. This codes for CASSEAVAGNTIYF. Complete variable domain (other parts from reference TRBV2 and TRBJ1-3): EPEVTQTPSHQVTQMGQEVILRCVPISNHLYFYWYRQILGQKVEFLVSFYNNEISEKSEIFDDQFSVERPDGSNFTLKIRSTKLEDSAMYFCASSEAVAGNTIYFGEGSWLTVV.